This TCR beta chain was profiled in a study of cytomegalovirus exposure and HLA in healthy donors. Study background: Previous work identified roughly 110 million unique TCR beta sequences from some 170 million T cells. Study results and caveats: Reported results showed that the classifier diagnosed cytomegalovirus status with high specificity and sensitivity.

A word on this clone: Its target is unknown.

This CDR3 comprises 12 residues. From germline, CDR1 is SGDLS and CDR2 YYNGEE. Between the trimmed V and J ends, which lost 3 bases and 7 bases, there was a span of 10 bases. This PCR relied on a set of 60 Vbeta primers and 13 Jbeta primers. Only in-frame clones appear in the TCRdb table, and some are missing; sequencing was by immunoSEQ multiplex PCR. Seen here are under 200,000 clones, approximately 80% observed once, and the top ten hold roughly 7%. Sequences were obtained from PBMCs. The sequence was obtained from a male donor in good health and CMV-seropositive. The chain combines TRBV9 with TRBJ1-2; a possible D gene is TRBD1 (6 bases). CDR3 DNA sequence: TGTGCCAGCAGCGCACGGACAGCTGGCTACACCTTC. It is translated as CASSARTAGYTF.